Below, 2 T cell receptor beta chains from the same sample are listed, as sequenced in a study of identical twins. From the 5' RACE reads, TCRdb called clonotypes with MiXCR, one entry per CDR3 protein. The data hold hundreds of thousands of distinct CDR3 sequences, with 6.5% to 9% observed a single time. In addition, the sample was reused for a study of yellow fever vaccine responses in identical twins.

Sequenced material: CD8+ T cells sorted from blood. The receptors were gathered from a woman aged 18-29 years in good health.

The V gene is TRBV28, the J gene TRBJ1-6, with D hard to call. Germline V gene lookup returns CDR1 MDHEN and CDR2 SYDVKM. V dropped 4 bases and J dropped 7 bases, with 11 bases sitting between them. This CDR3 comprises 14 residues. The CDR3: CASSSPLDNSPLHF. In DNA, the CDR3 is TGTGCCAGCAGTTCCCCCTTGGACAATTCACCCCTCCACTTT.

This clonotype was detected a few times. The J gene is TRBJ2-7, the V gene TRBV28; D gene unclear. CDR1 and CDR2 from the germline V gene are MDHEN and SYDVKM. The CDR3 has 14 amino acids. Trimming removed 4 bases from V and 0 bases from J, with 10 bases in between. CDR3 nucleotide sequence: TGTGCCAGCAGTTCTCCTATTAGCTCCTACGAGCAGTACTTC. Its translation is CASSSPISSYEQYF.